This paragraph covers one TCR beta chain sequence. Its antigen is not identified. The identical CDR3 is also encoded by other nucleotide sequences in the sample. This sample was taken from a study of cytomegalovirus exposure and HLA in healthy donors. Study in general: Approximately 80 million unique TCRs, all from HLA-typed donors, were included in an early release of the data. Overall study results and limits: A later analysis appeared to link common viral pathogens to several of the most significant clusters. The study flagged approximately 180 TCR beta chains as cytomegalovirus-associated. The productive fraction for most TCR beta V segments was about 90% or about 30% in an earlier analysis.

CDR1 is MNHEY, CDR2 SMNVEV, per germline (reference sequence). The V gene lost 4 bases and the J gene lost 1 base, with 2 bases spanning the gap. This CDR3 contains 11 residues. PCR involved 60 Vbeta and 13 Jbeta primers. Generated by immunoSEQ multiplex PCR, the TCRdb table keeps only in-frame clones and is missing some. This sample has nearly 300,000 clones; 75% to 90% occur once, and the top ten carry less than 4%. J is TRBJ2-7 and V is TRBV27; D is uncertain. The sample comprised PBMCs. The sequence came from a middle-aged man in good health and CMV-seropositive. The CDR3 sequence is CASSSSYEQYF. CDR3 DNA: TGTGCCAGCAGTTCGTCCTACGAGCAGTACTTC.